This is a list of T cell receptor beta chains from one sample in a study of OX40 agonist ivuxolimab in advanced cancers. The table came from immunoSEQ multiplex PCR; TCRdb's copy has only in-frame clones and leaves some out. The sample includes 65,000 to 90,000 clones, 90% of them seen just once. This sample comprised CD4+ or CD8+ T cells sorted from blood, obtained in a trial of the OX40 agonist ivuxolimab. Receptors originate from an adult with an advanced solid tumor such as melanoma, head and neck, liver or kidney cancer. Each CDR3 is given with its conserved first and last residue. Each record gives: J gene, V gene, CDR3 protein.

TRBJ2-1,TRBV9,CASSGTSGGSYNEQFF
TRBJ1-1,TRBV9,CASSLAVNTEAFF
TRBJ2-2,TRBV29-1,CSVVEVKHANTGELFF
TRBJ2-5,TRBV4-1,CASRLGLAGVGSPQETQYF
TRBJ2-7,TRBV29-1,CSALTSGGSYEQYF
TRBJ1-6,TRBV7-9,CASSLETGNSPLHF
TRBJ1-2,TRBV6-6,CASRLDWDDNYGYTF
TRBJ2-1,TRBV7-9,CASSPGLAGGNEQFF
TRBJ2-1,TRBV28,CASSHLKTGVSYNEQFF
TRBJ2-1,TRBV6-5,CASRGAGYNEQFF
TRBJ2-5,TRBV28,CASSPPQETQYF
TRBJ2-7,TRBV4-2,CASSQTGFSSASSYEQYF
TRBJ1-1,TRBV19,CASRLQGDTEAFF
TRBJ2-2,TRBV14,CASSQDRGTGLNTGELFF
TRBJ2-7,TRBV19,CASSIGTSGNYEQYF
TRBJ2-7,TRBV9,CASSVGQATTYEQYF
TRBJ1-5,TRBV21-1,CASSKVARGANQPQHF